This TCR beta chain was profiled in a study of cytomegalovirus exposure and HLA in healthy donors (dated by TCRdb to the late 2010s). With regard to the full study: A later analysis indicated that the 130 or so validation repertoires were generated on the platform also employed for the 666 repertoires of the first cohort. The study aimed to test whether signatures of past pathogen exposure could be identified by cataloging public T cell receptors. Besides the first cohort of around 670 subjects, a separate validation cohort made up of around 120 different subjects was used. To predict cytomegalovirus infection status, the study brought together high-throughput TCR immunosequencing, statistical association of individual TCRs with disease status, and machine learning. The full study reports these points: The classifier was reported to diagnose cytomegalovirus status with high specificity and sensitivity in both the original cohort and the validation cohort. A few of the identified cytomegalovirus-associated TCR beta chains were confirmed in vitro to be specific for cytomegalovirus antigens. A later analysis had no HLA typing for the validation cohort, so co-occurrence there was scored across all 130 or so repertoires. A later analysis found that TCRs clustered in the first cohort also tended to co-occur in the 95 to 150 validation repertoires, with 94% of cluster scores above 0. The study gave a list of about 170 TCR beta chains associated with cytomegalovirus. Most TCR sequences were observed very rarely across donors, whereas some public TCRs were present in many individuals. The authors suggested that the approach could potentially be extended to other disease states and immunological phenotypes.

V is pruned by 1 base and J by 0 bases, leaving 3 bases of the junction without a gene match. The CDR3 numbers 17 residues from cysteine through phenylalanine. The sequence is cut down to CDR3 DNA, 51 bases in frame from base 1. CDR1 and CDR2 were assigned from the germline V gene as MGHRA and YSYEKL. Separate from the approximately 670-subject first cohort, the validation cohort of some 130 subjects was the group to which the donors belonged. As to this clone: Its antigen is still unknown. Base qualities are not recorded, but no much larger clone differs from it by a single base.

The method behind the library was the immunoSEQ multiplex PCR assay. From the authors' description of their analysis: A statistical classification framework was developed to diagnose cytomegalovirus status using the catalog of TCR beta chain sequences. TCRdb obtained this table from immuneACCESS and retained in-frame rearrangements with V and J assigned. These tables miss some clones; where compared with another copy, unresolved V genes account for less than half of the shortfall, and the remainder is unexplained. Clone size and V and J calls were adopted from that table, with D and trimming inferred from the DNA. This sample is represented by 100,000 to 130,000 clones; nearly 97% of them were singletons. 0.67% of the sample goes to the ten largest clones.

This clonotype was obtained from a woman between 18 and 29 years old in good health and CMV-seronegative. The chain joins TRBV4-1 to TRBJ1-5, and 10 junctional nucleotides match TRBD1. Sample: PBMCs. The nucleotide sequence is TGCGCCAGCAGCCAAGGACAGGGGGCATATAGCAATCAGCCCCAGCATTTT. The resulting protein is CASSQGQGAYSNQPQHF.